The 15 T cell receptor beta chains reported below all come from one sample, sequenced in a study of shared clonotypes between healthy human individuals. TCRdb keeps only in-frame clones here, not all; method: immunoSEQ multiplex PCR. The table has approximately 1,500,000 clones, 95% to 99% seen once. The specimen was naive CD4+ T cells sorted from blood. Subset described: CD45RA+ positively selected. These receptors all come from a man in his thirties or forties in good health.

The J gene is TRBJ2-1, the V gene TRBV5-4; D ambiguous. The germline V gene encodes CDR1 SGHNT and CDR2 YYREEE (reference sequence). The V gene lost 0 bases and the J gene lost 5 bases, with 9 bases spanning the gap. The CDR3 extends over 14 amino acids. The CDR3 loop is CASSLGLRDNEQFF. The CDR3 DNA reads TGTGCCAGCAGCTTGGGTCTGCGCGACAATGAGCAGTTCTTC.

In the case of this clone: At the DNA level, this CDR3 is encoded by other sequences in the same sample as well. This chain joins TRBV18 and TRBJ2-2, with D hard to call. Trimming cost V 2 bases and J 1 base, with 5 bases left between them. The CDR3 loop spans 14 amino acids. CDR1 is KGHSH, CDR2 LQKENI, per germline. The CDR3 loop is CASSPKGNTGELFF. The CDR3 region has the DNA TGTGCCAGCTCACCAAAAGGGAACACCGGGGAGCTGTTTTTT.

V usage is TRBV5-1 and J usage is TRBJ2-2; D gene uncertain. This CDR3 is built from 15 residues. The germline V gene encodes CDR1 SGHRS and CDR2 YFSETQ. V was trimmed by 9 bases and J by 5 bases, leaving 20 bases between them. The CDR3 coding sequence is TGCGCCACCTCACCTCAGGCGGTCAGAACCGGGGAGCTGTTTTTT. Amino acids: CATSPQAVRTGELFF.

CDR3 region: CASSPLMSGVTANYGYTF. The CDR3, as DNA: TGTGCCAGCAGCCCCTTGATGTCAGGGGTGACGGCTAACTATGGCTACACCTTC. This rearrangement joins TRBV7-6 to TRBJ1-2, with a tentative D call TRBD1 (6 bases). This CDR3 is built from 18 residues. Per germline, CDR1 SGHVS and CDR2 FNYEAQ. The V end was cut by 5 bases, the J end by 0 bases, with 22 bases between.

The CDR3 DNA follows: TGTGCCAGCAACGCGGGAGGACACACCGGGGAGCTGTTTTTT. Its protein is CASNAGGHTGELFF. The rearrangement uses TRBV27 and TRBJ2-2, with 8 bases aligning to TRBD2. The CDR3 extends over 14 amino acids. Germline CDR1 MNHEY, CDR2 SMNVEV (reference sequence). The ends lost 7 bases at V and 3 bases at J; junction bases unmatched: 4.

The rearrangement joins TRBV7-6 to TRBJ2-4, with D perhaps matching TRBD1 (5 bases). V was trimmed by 2 bases and J by 3 bases, leaving 23 bases between them. This CDR3 region has 19 residues. From germline, CDR1 is SGHVS and CDR2 FNYEAQ. The DNA for the CDR3 is TGTGCCAGCAGCTTAACCCTTCCAGGGTCCTCGACGGACAAAAACATTCAGTACTTC. Translating it yields CASSLTLPGSSTDKNIQYF. The variable domain in full, with the rest retrieved from reference TRBV7-6 and TRBJ2-4, is GAGVSQSPRYKVTKRGQDVALRCDPISGHVSLYWYRQALGQGPEFLTYFNYEAQQDKSGLPNDRFSAERPEGSISTLTIQRTEQRDSAMYRCASSLTLPGSSTDKNIQYFGAGTRLSVL.

The genes are TRBV6-1 and TRBJ2-7; TRBD2 might be the D (5 bases). V dropped 3 bases and J dropped 3 bases, with 21 bases sitting between them. The germline V gene has CDR1 MNHNS and CDR2 SASEGT. The CDR3 covers 17 residues. DNA of the CDR3: TGTGCCAGCAGTGAGGAGGAACCTAGGCTGTTTGTCTACGAGCAGTACTTC. It specifies CASSEEEPRLFVYEQYF.

This chain uses TRBV7-9 with TRBJ2-7, with 8 bases matching TRBD1. Germline V gives CDR1 SEHNR, CDR2 FQNEAQ (reference sequence). This CDR3 contains 12 residues. Unmatched junction bases numbered 2, after V lost 1 base and J lost 9 bases. The CDR3 DNA reads TGTGCCAGCAGCTTAGACAGGGGGTTGCAGTACTTC. This translates into CASSLDRGLQYF. The whole variable domain, remainder taken from reference TRBV7-9 and TRBJ2-7, is DTGVSQNPRHKITKRGQNVTFRCDPISEHNRLYWYRQTLGQGPEFLTYFQNEAQLEKSRLLSDRFSAERPKGSFSTLEIQRTEQGDSAMYLCASSLDRGLQYFGPGTRLTVT.

DNA for the CDR3: TGCGCCAGCAAAAGCGGGCCGGCGGGGAATGAGCAGTTCTTC. Translated, it gives CASKSGPAGNEQFF. The J gene is TRBJ2-1, the V gene TRBV5-1, with a weak D call TRBD2 (6 bases). The CDR3 totals 14 residues. The V gene's germline CDR1 is SGHRS and CDR2 YFSETQ. With 6 bases removed from V and 7 bases from J, the gap between germline ends came to 17 bases.

CDR3 loop: CASSPSDRAFYGYTF. In nucleotides, the CDR3 is TGTGCCAGTAGCCCCTCGGACAGGGCTTTTTATGGCTACACCTTC. This sequence joins TRBV19 and TRBJ1-2; 8 positions agree with TRBD1. V lost 6 bases, J lost 5 bases, and 11 bases stayed unmatched. CDR3 length: 15 residues. The germline V gene encodes CDR1 LNHDA and CDR2 SQIVND (reference sequence).

This chain links TRBV18 with TRBJ1-1; D is unclear. Trimming pared 3 bases from V and 1 base from J, leaving 9 bases between. Germline CDR1 and CDR2: KGHSH and LQKENI. This CDR3 region has 14 residues. This CDR3 is CASSPFRRNTEAFF. In DNA, the CDR3 is TGTGCCAGCTCACCGTTTCGGAGGAACACTGAAGCTTTCTTT.

The chain employs TRBV9 and TRBJ2-3; maybe TRBD2 (5 bases). The length of the CDR3 is 17 residues. CDR1 and CDR2 (germline): SGDLS, YYNGEE. V was clipped by 0 bases and J by 4 bases, with 18 bases between them. The CDR3 coding sequence is TGTGCCAGCAGCGTAGAGGCAGCGGTTAGCCTCCCAGATACGCAGTATTTT. Its protein product is CASSVEAAVSLPDTQYF.

A remark on this clone: Other DNA sequences of this sample code for an identical CDR3. The chain links TRBV6-1 to TRBJ1-5; D is possibly TRBD1 (5 bases). CDR1 MNHNS and CDR2 SASEGT come from the germline V gene. Deletions cut 2 bases from V and 7 bases from J, with 12 bases between. The CDR3 covers 14 residues. The CDR3 nucleotides read TGTGCCAGCAGTGAACGCCAGGGAGGGCAGCCCCAGCATTTT. Its translation is CASSERQGGQPQHF.

The CDR3 sequence is CASSEVRGVGQPQHF. In DNA form, the CDR3 reads TGTGCCAGCAGTGAAGTCCGGGGGGTAGGCCAGCCCCAGCATTTT. This sequence joins TRBV6-1 and TRBJ1-5; maybe TRBD1 (5 bases). Trimming cost V 1 base and J 7 bases, with 14 bases left between them. This CDR3 has 15 residues. The V gene's germline CDR1 is MNHNS and CDR2 SASEGT.

V gene TRBV11-2 combines with J gene TRBJ2-3, with D unclear. CDR3 length equals 15 residues. Germline-derived CDR1 and CDR2 are SGHAT and FQNNGV. V was clipped by 0 bases and J by 4 bases, with 11 bases between them. CDR3 region: CASSLEATTADTQYF. For the CDR3, the DNA is TGTGCCAGCAGCTTAGAGGCTACCACGGCAGATACGCAGTATTTT.